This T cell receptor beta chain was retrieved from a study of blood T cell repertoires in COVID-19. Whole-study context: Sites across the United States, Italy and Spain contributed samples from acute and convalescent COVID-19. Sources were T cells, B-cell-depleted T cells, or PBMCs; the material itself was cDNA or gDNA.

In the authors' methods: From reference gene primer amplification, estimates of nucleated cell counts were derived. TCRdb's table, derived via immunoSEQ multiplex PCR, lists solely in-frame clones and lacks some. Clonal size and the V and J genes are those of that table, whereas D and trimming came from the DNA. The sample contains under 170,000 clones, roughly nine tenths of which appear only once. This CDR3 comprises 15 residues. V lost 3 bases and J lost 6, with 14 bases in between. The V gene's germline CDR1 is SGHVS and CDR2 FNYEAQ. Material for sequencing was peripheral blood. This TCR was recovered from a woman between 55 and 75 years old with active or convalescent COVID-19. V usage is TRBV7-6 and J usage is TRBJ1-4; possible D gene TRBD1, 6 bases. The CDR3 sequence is CASSFEGGAHEKLFF. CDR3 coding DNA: TGTGCCAGCAGCTTTGAGGGGGGGGCTCATGAAAAACTGTTTTTT. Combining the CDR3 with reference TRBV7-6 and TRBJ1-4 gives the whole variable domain GAGVSQSPRYKVTKRGQDVALRCDPISGHVSLYWYRQALGQGPEFLTYFNYEAQQDKSGLPNDRFSAERPEGSISTLTIQRTEQRDSAMYRCASSFEGGAHEKLFFGSGTQLSVL.